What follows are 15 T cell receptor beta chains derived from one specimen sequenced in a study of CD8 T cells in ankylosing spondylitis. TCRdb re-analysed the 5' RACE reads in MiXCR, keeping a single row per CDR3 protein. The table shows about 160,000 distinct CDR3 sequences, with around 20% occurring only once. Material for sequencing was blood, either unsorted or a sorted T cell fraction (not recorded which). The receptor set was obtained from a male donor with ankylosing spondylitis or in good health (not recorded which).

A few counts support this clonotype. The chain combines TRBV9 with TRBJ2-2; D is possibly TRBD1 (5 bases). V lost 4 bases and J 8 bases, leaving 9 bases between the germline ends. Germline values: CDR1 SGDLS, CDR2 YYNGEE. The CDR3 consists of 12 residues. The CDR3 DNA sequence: TGTGCCAGCAGCTCTAGACAGGGGGAGCTGTTTTTT. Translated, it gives CASSSRQGELFF.

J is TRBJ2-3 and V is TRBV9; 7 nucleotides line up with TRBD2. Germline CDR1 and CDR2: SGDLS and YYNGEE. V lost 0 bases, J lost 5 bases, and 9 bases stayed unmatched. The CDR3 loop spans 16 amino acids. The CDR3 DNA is TGTGCCAGCAGCGTAGGGTCTAGCGGTCGGGGAGATACGCAGTATTTT. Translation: CASSVGSSGRGDTQYF. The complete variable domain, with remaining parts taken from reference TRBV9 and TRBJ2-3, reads DSGVTQTPKHLITATGQRVTLRCSPRSGDLSVYWYQQSLDQGLQFLIQYYNGEERAKGNILERFSAQQFPDLHSELNLSSLELGDSALYFCASSVGSSGRGDTQYFGPGTRLTVL.

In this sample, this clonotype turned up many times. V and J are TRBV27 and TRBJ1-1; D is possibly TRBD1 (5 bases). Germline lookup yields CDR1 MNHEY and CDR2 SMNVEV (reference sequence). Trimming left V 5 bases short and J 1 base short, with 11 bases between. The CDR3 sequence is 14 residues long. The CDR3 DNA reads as TGTGCCAGCAGTGCCAGACAGAAGAACACTGAAGCTTTCTTT. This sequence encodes CASSARQKNTEAFF.

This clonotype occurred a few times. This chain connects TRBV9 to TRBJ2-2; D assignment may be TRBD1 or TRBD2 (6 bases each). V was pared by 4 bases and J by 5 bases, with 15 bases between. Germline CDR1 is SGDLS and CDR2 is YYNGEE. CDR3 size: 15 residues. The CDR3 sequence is CASSLLGGGTGELFF. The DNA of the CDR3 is TGTGCCAGCAGCCTCCTAGGAGGGGGGACCGGGGAGCTGTTTTTT.

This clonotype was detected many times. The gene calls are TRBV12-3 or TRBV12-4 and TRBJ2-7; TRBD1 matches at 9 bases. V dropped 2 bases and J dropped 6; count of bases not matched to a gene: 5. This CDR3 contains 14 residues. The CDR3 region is CASSLFGTGLEQYF. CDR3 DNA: TGTGCCAGCAGTTTATTCGGGACAGGGCTCGAGCAGTACTTC.

This CDR3 reads CASRKPSGAYNEQFF. CDR3 coding DNA: TGTGCCAGCAGAAAACCTAGCGGGGCTTACAATGAGCAGTTCTTC. The rearrangement joins TRBV6-1 to TRBJ2-1; 9 positions match TRBD2. Germline CDR1 and CDR2: MNHNS and SASEGT. V shed 6 bases and J 4 bases; nucleotides not matched to a gene: 7. This CDR3 region has 15 residues.

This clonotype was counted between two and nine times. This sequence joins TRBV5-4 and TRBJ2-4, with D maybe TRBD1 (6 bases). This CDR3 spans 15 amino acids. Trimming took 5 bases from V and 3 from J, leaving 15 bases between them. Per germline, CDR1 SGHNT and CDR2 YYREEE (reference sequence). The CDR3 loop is CASSKLRTDKNIQYF. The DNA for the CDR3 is TGTGCCAGCAGTAAACTCCGGACAGACAAAAACATTCAGTACTTC.

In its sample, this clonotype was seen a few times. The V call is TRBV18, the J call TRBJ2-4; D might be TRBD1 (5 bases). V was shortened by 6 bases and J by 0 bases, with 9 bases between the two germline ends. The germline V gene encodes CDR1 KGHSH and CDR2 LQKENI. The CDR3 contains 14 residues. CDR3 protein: CASSPQGAKNIQYF. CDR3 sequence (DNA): TGTGCCAGCTCCCCCCAGGGAGCCAAAAACATTCAGTACTTC.

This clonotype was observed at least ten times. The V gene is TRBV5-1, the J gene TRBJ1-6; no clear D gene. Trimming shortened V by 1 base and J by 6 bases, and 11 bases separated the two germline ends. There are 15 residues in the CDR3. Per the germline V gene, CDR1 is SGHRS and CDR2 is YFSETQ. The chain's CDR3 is CASSLFERLNSPLHF. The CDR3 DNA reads TGCGCCAGCAGCTTGTTCGAACGTCTTAATTCACCCCTCCACTTT.

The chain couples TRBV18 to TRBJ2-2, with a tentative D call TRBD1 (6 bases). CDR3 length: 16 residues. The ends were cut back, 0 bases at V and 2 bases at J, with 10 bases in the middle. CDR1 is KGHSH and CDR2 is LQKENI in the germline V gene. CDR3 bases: TGTGCCAGCTCACCACCGGGACAATTAAACACCGGGGAGCTGTTTTTT. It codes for CASSPPGQLNTGELFF.

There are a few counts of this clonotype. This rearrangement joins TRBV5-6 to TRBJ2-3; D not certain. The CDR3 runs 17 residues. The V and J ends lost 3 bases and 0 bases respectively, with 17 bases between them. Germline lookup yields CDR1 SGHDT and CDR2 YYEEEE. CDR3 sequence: CASSSKPKGISTDTQYF. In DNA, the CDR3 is TGTGCCAGCAGCTCGAAACCCAAGGGCATAAGCACAGATACGCAGTATTTT.

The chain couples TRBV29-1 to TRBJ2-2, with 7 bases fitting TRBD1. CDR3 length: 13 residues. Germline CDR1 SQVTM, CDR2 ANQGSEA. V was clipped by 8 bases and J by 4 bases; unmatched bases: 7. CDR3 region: CSIQGVATGELFF. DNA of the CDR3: TGCAGCATTCAGGGGGTTGCCACCGGGGAGCTGTTTTTT.

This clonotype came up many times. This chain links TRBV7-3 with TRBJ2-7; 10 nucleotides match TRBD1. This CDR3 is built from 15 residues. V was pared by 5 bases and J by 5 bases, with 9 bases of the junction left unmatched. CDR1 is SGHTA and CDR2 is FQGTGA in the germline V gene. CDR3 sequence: CASSPRDRGRNEQYF. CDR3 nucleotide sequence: TGTGCCAGCAGCCCCCGGGACAGGGGCCGCAACGAGCAGTACTTC.

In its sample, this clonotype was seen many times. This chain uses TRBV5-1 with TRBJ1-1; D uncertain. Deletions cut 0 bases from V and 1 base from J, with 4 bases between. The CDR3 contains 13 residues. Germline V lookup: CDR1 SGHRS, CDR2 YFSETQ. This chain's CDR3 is CASSLAQNTEAFF. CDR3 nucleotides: TGCGCCAGCAGCTTGGCCCAGAACACTGAAGCTTTCTTT.

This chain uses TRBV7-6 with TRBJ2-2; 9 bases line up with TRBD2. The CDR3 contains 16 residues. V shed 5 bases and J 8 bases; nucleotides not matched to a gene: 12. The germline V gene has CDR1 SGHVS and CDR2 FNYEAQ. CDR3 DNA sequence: TGTGCCAGCAGCGCGACTATGCGGGAGGGCTCAGGGGAGCTGTTTTTT. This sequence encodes CASSATMREGSGELFF. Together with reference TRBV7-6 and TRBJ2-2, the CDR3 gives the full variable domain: GAGVSQSPRYKVTKRGQDVALRCDPISGHVSLYWYRQALGQGPEFLTYFNYEAQQDKSGLPNDRFSAERPEGSISTLTIQRTEQRDSAMYRCASSATMREGSGELFFGEGSRLTVL.